This TCR beta chain was found in a study of control samples from healthy donors and cancer patients. CDR1 is LNHDA and CDR2 is SQIVND in the germline V gene (reference sequence). V was shortened by 7 bases and J by 4 bases, with 17 bases between the two germline ends. This CDR3 region has 15 residues. The table lists this clone with a few counts. Only in-frame clones appear in the TCRdb table, and some are missing; sequencing was by immunoSEQ multiplex PCR. The profile covers more than 95,000 clones, with approximately 83% appearing a single time and less than 15% taken by the ten largest. This sequence was found in a woman between 45 and 60 years old in good health. Sequencing input: blood. The rearrangement joins TRBV19 to TRBJ1-5; D perhaps matches TRBD1 (5 bases). The CDR3 protein is CASKRGVVGNQPQHF. The CDR3 coding sequence is TGTGCCAGTAAACGGGGGGTAGTAGGAAATCAGCCCCAGCATTTT.